This TCR beta chain is drawn from a study of blood T cell repertoires in COVID-19. The wider study: Researchers got acute and convalescent COVID-19 samples from the United States, Italy and Spain. PBMCs, B-cell-depleted T cells, or T cells provided the cDNA or gDNA that made up the material.

The authors' processing: Cell counts per sample came from amplifying reference gene primers. Some clones are missing from TCRdb's copy, which holds only in-frame ones; the method was immunoSEQ multiplex PCR. For V, J and clone size, that table is used; D and trimming come from the DNA. The table has tens of thousands of clones, 65% to 70% seen once. The V gene's germline CDR1 is SGHRS and CDR2 YFSETQ. Trimming cost V 2 bases and J 3 bases; bases outside gene matches: 4. This CDR3 spans 14 amino acids. The sample was peripheral blood. The gene calls are TRBV5-1 and TRBJ2-7; TRBD1 agrees at 8 bases. This TCR was recovered from a human donor in a cohort sampled during active COVID-19. The CDR3 sequence: CASSFTGQDYEQYF. The CDR3 bases are TGCGCCAGCAGCTTTACGGGACAGGACTACGAGCAGTACTTC.